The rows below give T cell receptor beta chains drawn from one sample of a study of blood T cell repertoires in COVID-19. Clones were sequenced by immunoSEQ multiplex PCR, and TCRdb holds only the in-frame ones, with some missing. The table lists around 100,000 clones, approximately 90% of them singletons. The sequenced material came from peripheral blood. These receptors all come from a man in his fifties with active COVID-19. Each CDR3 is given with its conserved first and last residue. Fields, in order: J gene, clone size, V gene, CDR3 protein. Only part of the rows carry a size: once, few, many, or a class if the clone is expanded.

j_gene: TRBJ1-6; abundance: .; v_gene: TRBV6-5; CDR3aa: CASSRDRGPPLHF
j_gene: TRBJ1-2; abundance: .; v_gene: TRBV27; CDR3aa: CASGSPILGTGNGYTF
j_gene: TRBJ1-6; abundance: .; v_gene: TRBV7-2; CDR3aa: CASSLSGFSPLHF
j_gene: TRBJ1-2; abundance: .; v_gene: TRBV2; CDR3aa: CASSGVSFNYGYTF
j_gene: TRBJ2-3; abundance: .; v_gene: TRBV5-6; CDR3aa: CASSAPNTDTQYF
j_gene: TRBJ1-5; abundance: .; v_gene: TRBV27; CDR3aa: CASSRGQGLGGPQHF
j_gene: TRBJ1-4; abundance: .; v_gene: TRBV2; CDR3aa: CASTTAGGYEKLFF
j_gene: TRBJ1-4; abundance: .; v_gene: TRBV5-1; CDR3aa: CASSFRRGGTNEKLFF
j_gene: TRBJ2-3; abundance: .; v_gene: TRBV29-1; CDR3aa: CSADSRGSADTQYF
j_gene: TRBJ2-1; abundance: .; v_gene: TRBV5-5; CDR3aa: CASTRALAPSNEQFF
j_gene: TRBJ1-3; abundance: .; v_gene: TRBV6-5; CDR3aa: CASNRRDSGNTIYF
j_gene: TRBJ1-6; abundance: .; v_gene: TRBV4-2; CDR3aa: CASSDEDSLNSPLHF
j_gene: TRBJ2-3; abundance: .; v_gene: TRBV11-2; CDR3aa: CASSLVAGADTDTQYF
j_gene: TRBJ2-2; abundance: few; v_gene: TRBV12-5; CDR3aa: CASGLVPENGGELFF
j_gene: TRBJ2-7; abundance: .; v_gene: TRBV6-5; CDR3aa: CASSRQGGIYEQYF
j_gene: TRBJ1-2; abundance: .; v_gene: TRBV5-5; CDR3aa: CASSLQQGTYGYTF
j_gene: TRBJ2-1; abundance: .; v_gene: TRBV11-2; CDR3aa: CASSSLGLAGTYNEQFF
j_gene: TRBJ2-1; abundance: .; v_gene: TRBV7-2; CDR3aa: CASSLAPSSYNEQFF
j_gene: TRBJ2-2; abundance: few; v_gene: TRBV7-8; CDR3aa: CASSPGTGKAGELFF
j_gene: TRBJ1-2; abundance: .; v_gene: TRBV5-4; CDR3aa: CASSPGQGVFYGYTF
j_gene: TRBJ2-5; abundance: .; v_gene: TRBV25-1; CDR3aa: CASSEYREGKTQYF
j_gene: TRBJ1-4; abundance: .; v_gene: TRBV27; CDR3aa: CASSFPNREYEKLFF
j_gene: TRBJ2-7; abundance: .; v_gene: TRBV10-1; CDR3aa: CASSESGGPPDEQYF
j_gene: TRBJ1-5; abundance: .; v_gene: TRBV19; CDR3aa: CAVGGIGQPQHF
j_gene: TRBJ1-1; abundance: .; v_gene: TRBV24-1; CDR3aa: CATRPRSGGPNTEAFF
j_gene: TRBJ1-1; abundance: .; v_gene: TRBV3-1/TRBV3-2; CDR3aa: CASSEAGPNTEAFF